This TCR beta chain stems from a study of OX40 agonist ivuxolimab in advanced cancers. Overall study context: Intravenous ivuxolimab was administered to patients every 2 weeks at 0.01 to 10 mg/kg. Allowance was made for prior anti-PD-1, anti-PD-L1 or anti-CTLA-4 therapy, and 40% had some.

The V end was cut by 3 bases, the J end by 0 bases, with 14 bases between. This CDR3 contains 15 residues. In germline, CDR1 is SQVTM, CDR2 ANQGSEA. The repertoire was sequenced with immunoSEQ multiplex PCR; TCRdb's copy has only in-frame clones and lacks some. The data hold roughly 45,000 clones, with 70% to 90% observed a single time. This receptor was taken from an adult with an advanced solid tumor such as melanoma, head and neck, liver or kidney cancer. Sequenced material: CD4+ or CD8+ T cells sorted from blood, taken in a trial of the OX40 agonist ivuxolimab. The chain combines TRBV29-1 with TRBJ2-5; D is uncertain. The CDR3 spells CSVDTKGGYQETQYF. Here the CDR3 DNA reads TGCAGCGTTGACACCAAAGGCGGTTACCAAGAGACCCAGTACTTC.